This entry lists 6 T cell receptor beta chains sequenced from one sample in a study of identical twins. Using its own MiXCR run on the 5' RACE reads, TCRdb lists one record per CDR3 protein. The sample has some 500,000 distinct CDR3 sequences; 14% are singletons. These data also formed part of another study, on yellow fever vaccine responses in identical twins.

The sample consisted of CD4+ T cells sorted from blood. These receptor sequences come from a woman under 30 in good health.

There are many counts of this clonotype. CDR3 region: CASSLALASEQFF. In DNA, the CDR3 is TGCGCCAGCAGCTTGGCATTGGCCAGCGAGCAGTTCTTC. The chain has TRBV5-1 and TRBJ2-1, with D uncertain. The CDR3 is made up of 13 amino acids. Germline-derived CDR1 and CDR2 are SGHRS and YFSETQ. Trimming cost V 0 bases and J 10 bases, with 11 bases left between them. The full variable domain, completed using reference TRBV5-1 and TRBJ2-1, is KAGVTQTPRYLIKTRGQQVTLSCSPISGHRSVSWYQQTPGQGLQFLFEYFSETQRNKGNFPGRFSGRQFSNSRSEMNVSTLELGDSALYLCASSLALASEQFFGPGTRLTVL.

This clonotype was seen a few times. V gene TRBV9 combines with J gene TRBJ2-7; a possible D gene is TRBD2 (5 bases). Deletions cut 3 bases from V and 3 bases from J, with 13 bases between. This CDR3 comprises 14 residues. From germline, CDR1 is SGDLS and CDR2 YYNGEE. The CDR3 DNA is TGTGCCAGCAGCGCCAGGACTTCTGTCTACGAGCAGTACTTC. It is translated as CASSARTSVYEQYF.

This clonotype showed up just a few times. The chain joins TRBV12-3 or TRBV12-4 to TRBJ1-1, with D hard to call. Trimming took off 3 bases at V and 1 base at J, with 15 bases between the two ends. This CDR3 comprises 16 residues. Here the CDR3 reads CASSFFGVRRNTEAFF. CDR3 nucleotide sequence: TGTGCCAGCAGTTTTTTCGGGGTCCGTAGGAACACTGAAGCTTTCTTT.

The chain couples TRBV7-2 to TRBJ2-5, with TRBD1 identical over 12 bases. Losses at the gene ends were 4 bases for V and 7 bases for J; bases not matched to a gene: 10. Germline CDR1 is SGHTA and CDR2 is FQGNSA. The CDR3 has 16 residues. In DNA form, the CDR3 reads TGTGCCAGCAGCTATGCCGGGACAGGGGGCTCGGGGACCCAGTACTTC. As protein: CASSYAGTGGSGTQYF.

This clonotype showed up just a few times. CDR3 DNA: TGTGCCAGCAGCCTCAAAGGGGGCTTGTCCCAGTACTTC. This sequence encodes CASSLKGGLSQYF. The chain uses TRBV7-2 and TRBJ2-7; 7 nucleotides match TRBD1. From germline, CDR1 is SGHTA and CDR2 FQGNSA. This CDR3 contains 13 residues. Germline trimming cut 5 bases from V and 10 bases from J; bases unmatched to any gene: 11.

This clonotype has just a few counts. For the CDR3, the DNA is TGTGCCAGCCTCAATCGAGGCAATGAGCAGTTCTTC. Residues: CASLNRGNEQFF. The chain carries TRBV12-3 or TRBV12-4 and TRBJ2-1; D remains ambiguous. The CDR3 runs to 12 residues. V lost 8 bases to trimming and J lost 6 bases, with 11 bases between them.